The 12 T cell receptor beta chains listed next were all sequenced from one sample in a study of blood T cells in healthy people across ages. Using a J-beta primer mix together with a sample-barcoded 5' primer, a second PCR was run for about 6 to 12 cycles. TCRdb recomputed calls from the 5' RACE reads with MiXCR, one row per CDR3 protein. The sample contains about 1,600,000 distinct CDR3 sequences, about 40% of which appear only once. Input material: blood. The source of these receptors is a young woman in good health.

This clonotype was picked up a small number of times. J is TRBJ2-3 and V is TRBV5-5; a possible D gene is TRBD1 (5 bases). The CDR3 covers 16 residues. Germline-derived CDR1 and CDR2 are SGHKS and YYEKEE (reference sequence). V was cut by 4 bases and J by 3 bases, with 18 bases left in between. CDR3 amino acids: CASSPGWGSGTDTQYF. The CDR3 coding sequence is TGTGCCAGCAGCCCAGGATGGGGCAGTGGTACAGATACGCAGTATTTT. The variable domain in full, with the rest retrieved from reference TRBV5-5 and TRBJ2-3, is DAGVTQSPTHLIKTRGQQVTLRCSPISGHKSVSWYQQVLGQGPQFIFQYYEKEERGRGNFPDRFSARQFPNYSSELNVNALLLGDSALYLCASSPGWGSGTDTQYFGPGTRLTVL.

Worth noting for this clonotype: Sequence at one end of the junction differs from germline and may be a read error. V is TRBV27 and J is TRBJ2-5, with 11 bases that match TRBD2. Germline V CDR1 and CDR2: MNHEY, SMNVEV (reference sequence). This CDR3 comprises 15 residues. DNA for the CDR3: TGTGCCAGCAGTCCTCTAGCGGGGGGACAAGAGACCCGGTACTTC. This sequence encodes CASSPLAGGQETRYF.

This chain's CDR3 is CASTTYPGEQYF. The CDR3 DNA reads TGTGCCAGCACCACTTACCCGGGGGAGCAGTACTTC. The V gene is TRBV12-3 or TRBV12-4, the J gene TRBJ2-7; tentative D call: TRBD2 (5 bases). The CDR3 runs 12 residues. V lost 7 bases and J 7 bases, leaving 14 bases between the germline ends.

This chain links TRBV7-2 with TRBJ2-7; D not certain. Per the germline V gene, CDR1 is SGHTA and CDR2 is FQGNSA. Trimming took 1 base from V and 2 from J, leaving 6 bases between them. This CDR3 is built from 13 residues. The chain's CDR3 is CASSLVVAYEQYF. The CDR3 region has the DNA TGTGCCAGCAGCTTAGTGGTCGCCTACGAGCAGTACTTC.

A few counts support this clonotype. This chain connects TRBV29-1 to TRBJ1-2; the match to TRBD1 covers 9 bases. V shed 7 bases, J shed 6 bases, and the junction held 9 bases outside the gene matches. Germline CDR1 reads SQVTM; CDR2 reads ANQGSEA. This CDR3 spans 13 amino acids. CDR3 sequence (DNA): TGCAGCGCCGGTGGGGGACAGGGCCATGGCTACACCTTC. Translation gives CSAGGGQGHGYTF.

Written as DNA, the CDR3 is TGTGCCAGCAGTGCGGGGTACTTC. It codes for CASSAGYF. This chain joins TRBV2 and TRBJ2-5, with D uncertain. Germline V gene sequence: CDR1 SNHLY, CDR2 FYNNEI. With 4 bases removed from V and 13 bases from J, the gap between germline ends came to 4 bases. The CDR3 has 8 residues.

This clonotype was found many times. The chain links TRBV12-3 or TRBV12-4 to TRBJ2-3; no clear D gene. V shed 5 bases and J shed 4 bases, with 7 bases lying between them. This CDR3 contains 12 residues. The CDR3 sequence: CASSRVADTQYF. In nucleotides, the CDR3 is TGTGCCAGCAGTCGTGTGGCAGATACGCAGTATTTT.

The chain has TRBV4-1 and TRBJ2-2, with D unclear. This CDR3 has 14 residues. Trimming cost V 3 bases and J 6 bases, with 11 bases left between them. CDR1 is MGHRA, CDR2 YSYEKL, per germline. The CDR3 loop reads CASSHATSSGELFF. DNA for the CDR3: TGCGCCAGCAGCCACGCGACATCCTCCGGGGAGCTGTTTTTT.

The rearrangement uses TRBV20-1 and TRBJ2-1; maybe TRBD2 (6 bases). CDR1 and CDR2 from the germline V gene are DFQATT and SNEGSKA (reference sequence). The CDR3 has 14 amino acids. The germline V and J ends were trimmed by 5 bases and 4 bases, with 15 bases remaining between them. CDR3 bases: TGCAGTGCTCCGCGGGACGGGGGATACAATGAGCAGTTCTTC. Protein: CSAPRDGGYNEQFF.

This clonotype was counted only a few times. V gene TRBV27 combines with J gene TRBJ2-5, with D possibly being TRBD1 (6 bases). The last part of the DNA fits TRBJ2-7 better; the J call may be wrong. This CDR3 comprises 15 residues. CDR1 and CDR2 (germline): MNHEY, SMNVEV (reference sequence). The CDR3 loop is CASSRPSQGRGEQYF. DNA for the CDR3: TGTGCCAGCAGTCGCCCCTCACAGGGAAGGGGCGAGCAGTACTTC.

J is TRBJ2-5 and V is TRBV10-1; no clear D. The V gene's germline CDR1 is WNHNN and CDR2 SYGVQD (reference sequence). CDR3 size: 12 residues. Trimming took off 4 bases at V and 5 bases at J, with 8 bases between the two ends. CDR3 sequence: CASSGNLETQYF. In DNA, the CDR3 is TGCGCCAGCAGTGGGAATTTGGAGACCCAGTACTTC.

The J gene is TRBJ2-7, the V gene TRBV4-1; maybe TRBD2 (5 bases). This CDR3 contains 16 residues. V shed 1 base and J shed 0 bases, with 13 bases lying between them. Germline loops: CDR1 MGHRA, CDR2 YSYEKL. The chain's CDR3 is CASSQVGGLSSYEQYF. In DNA, the CDR3 is TGCGCCAGCAGCCAAGTTGGCGGGCTGAGCTCCTACGAGCAGTACTTC.